Below, 19 T cell receptor beta chains from the same sample are listed, as sequenced in a study of regulatory T cells in long-lasting Graves disease. Building the TCR beta libraries relied on iRepertoire HTBI primers, and CDR3 regions underwent Arm-PCR. TCRdb passed the multiplex PCR reads through MiXCR, listing each CDR3 protein once. Of about 440,000 distinct CDR3 sequences in the sample, 16% were seen once. Time point given: newly diagnosed GD, antithyroid drugs for less than 3 months. Extracted PBMC RNA gave rise to the TCR library. This same sample was also taken into another study, of T cells in Graves' hyperthyroidism and ophthalmopathy.

Source: peripheral blood mononuclear cells (PBMCs), taken at new diagnosis, from a patient treated with antithyroid drugs. The receptors shown here come from a woman in her 30s with Graves disease.

This clonotype was recorded many times. The J gene is TRBJ2-7, the V gene TRBV9; D call uncertain. The length of the CDR3 is 12 residues. Germline CDR1 reads SGDLS; CDR2 reads YYNGEE. Trimming stripped 0 bases from V and 7 bases from J, with 8 bases between. This CDR3 is CASSVGPGEQYF. The CDR3, as DNA: TGTGCCAGCAGCGTAGGTCCCGGAGAGCAGTACTTC.

This clonotype was recorded a few times. The genes are TRBV20-1 and TRBJ2-5; 10 nucleotides match TRBD2. The germline V gene encodes CDR1 DFQATT and CDR2 SNEGSKA (reference sequence). The CDR3 consists of 18 residues. The J segment lost 4 bases and the V segment lost 3 bases, leaving 17 bases of the junction unmatched. This CDR3 is CSASILTASGSVAETQYF. The DNA of the CDR3 is TGCAGTGCTAGCATCCTGACAGCTAGCGGGAGTGTCGCAGAGACCCAGTACTTC.

This chain connects TRBV5-6 to TRBJ2-5; 7 bases are shared with TRBD2. V was pared by 4 bases and J by 5 bases, with 14 bases of the junction left unmatched. The CDR3 has 16 residues. Germline lookup yields CDR1 SGHDT and CDR2 YYEEEE. CDR3: CASSQGGVLGGETQYF. CDR3 nucleotide sequence: TGTGCCAGCAGCCAGGGTGGTGTGTTGGGGGGGGAGACCCAGTACTTC.

The chain uses TRBV6-1 and TRBJ2-7; 13 positions agree with TRBD2. The germline V gene has CDR1 MNHNS and CDR2 SASEGT. V was pared by 6 bases and J by 2 bases, with 4 bases of the junction left unmatched. The CDR3 has 15 amino acids. CDR3 sequence (DNA): TGTGCCAGCAGGCGAACTAGCGGGAGGGCCTACGAGCAGTACTTC. As protein: CASRRTSGRAYEQYF.

The CDR3 sequence: CAWSGEEVSYEQYF. The CDR3 DNA is TGTGCCTGGAGTGGGGAAGAAGTTAGCTACGAGCAGTACTTC. The chain couples TRBV30 to TRBJ2-7; no reliable D call. This CDR3 region has 14 residues. In germline, CDR1 is GTSNPN, CDR2 SVGIG (reference sequence). V was cut by 1 base and J by 3 bases, with 13 bases left in between.

This clonotype was seen many times. This sequence joins TRBV12-3 or TRBV12-4 and TRBJ2-7; perhaps TRBD2 as D (6 bases). The CDR3 is made up of 15 amino acids. V lost 6 bases to trimming and J lost 9 bases, with 24 bases between them. This CDR3 reads CASSSVPASERSQYF. The CDR3 region has the DNA TGTGCCAGCAGCTCCGTCCCGGCTAGCGAAAGGTCGCAGTACTTC.

The CDR3 protein is CASRQVLGAGTDYGGYTF. DNA for the CDR3: TGTGCCAGTAGACAAGTTCTCGGAGCCGGGACAGACTATGGAGGCTACACCTTC. This chain links TRBV19 with TRBJ1-2; TRBD1 agrees at 7 bases. The V segment lost 6 bases and the J segment 8 bases; nucleotides outside the gene matches: 24. In germline, CDR1 is LNHDA, CDR2 SQIVND (reference sequence). The CDR3 extends over 18 amino acids.

The rearrangement links TRBV3-1 to TRBJ1-3; D gene unclear. The CDR3 has 16 residues. Germline V gene data show CDR1 as LGHDT and CDR2 as YNNKEL (reference sequence). V lost 0 bases to trimming and J lost 7 bases, with 16 bases between them. This chain's CDR3 is CASSQEREARRNTIYF. The CDR3, as DNA: TGTGCCAGCAGCCAAGAACGGGAAGCTCGGAGGAACACCATATATTTT.

The chain employs TRBV29-1 and TRBJ1-1; D uncertain. The CDR3 contains 12 residues. Germline V gene lookup returns CDR1 SQVTM and CDR2 ANQGSEA. With 4 bases removed from V and 1 base from J, the gap between germline ends came to 7 bases. The CDR3 is CSVGEPNTEAFF. CDR3 in DNA: TGCAGCGTTGGGGAGCCGAACACTGAAGCTTTCTTT.

In this sample, this clonotype turned up many times. The CDR3 DNA follows: TGCGCCAGCAAAACGGGAGCGCGCCAAGAGACCCAGTACTTC. It translates to CASKTGARQETQYF. The chain carries TRBV5-1 and TRBJ2-5, with D tentatively TRBD2 (6 bases). V lost 6 bases to trimming and J lost 1 base, with 13 bases between them. Germline V gives CDR1 SGHRS, CDR2 YFSETQ. The CDR3 length is 14 residues. Full variable domain (missing parts from reference TRBV5-1 and TRBJ2-5): KAGVTQTPRYLIKTRGQQVTLSCSPISGHRSVSWYQQTPGQGLQFLFEYFSETQRNKGNFPGRFSGRQFSNSRSEMNVSTLELGDSALYLCASKTGARQETQYFGPGTRLLVL.

This clonotype was seen many times. The chain has TRBV30 and TRBJ2-7; the match to TRBD2 covers 11 bases. Germline CDR1 is GTSNPN and CDR2 is SVGIG (reference sequence). J was trimmed by 5 bases and V by 3 bases; bases with no gene match: 12. The CDR3 covers 16 residues. The CDR3 spells CAWSAPRTSGRHEQYF. As DNA, the CDR3 is TGTGCCTGGAGCGCTCCTCGAACTAGCGGGAGACACGAGCAGTACTTC. Combining the CDR3 with reference TRBV30 and TRBJ2-7 gives the whole variable domain SQTIHQWPATLVQPVGSPLSLECTVEGTSNPNLYWYRQAAGRGLQLLFYSVGIGQISSEVPQNLSASRPQDRQFILSSKKLLLSDSGFYLCAWSAPRTSGRHEQYFGPGTRLTVT.

This clonotype was seen at least ten times. The V gene is TRBV12-3 or TRBV12-4, the J gene TRBJ1-1; no definite D call. This CDR3 spans 12 amino acids. Trimming removed 3 bases from V and 10 bases from J, with 12 bases in between. The CDR3 is CASSFEGEGAFF. The CDR3 nucleotides are TGTGCCAGCAGTTTCGAAGGAGAGGGAGCTTTCTTT.

V and J are TRBV20-1 and TRBJ2-7; 11 nucleotides align to TRBD2. The length of the CDR3 is 15 residues. The germline CDR1 and CDR2 sequences are DFQATT and SNEGSKA (reference sequence). Germline trimming cut 0 bases from V and 4 bases from J; bases unmatched to any gene: 5. The CDR3 protein is CSARDGTSGIYEQYF. The CDR3, as DNA: TGCAGTGCTAGAGATGGGACTAGCGGAATTTACGAGCAGTACTTC.

In this sample, this clonotype turned up many times. The chain links TRBV6-1 to TRBJ1-1; no reliable D call. The CDR3 loop spans 14 amino acids. Germline assignment: CDR1 MNHNS and CDR2 SASEGT. V lost 2 bases and J lost 2, with 9 bases in between. CDR3 amino acids: CASSELPENTEAFF. The CDR3 region has the DNA TGTGCCAGCAGTGAATTACCAGAAAACACTGAAGCTTTCTTT.

The table lists this clonotype with a few counts. This chain uses TRBV29-1 with TRBJ2-2; tentative D call: TRBD2 (6 bases). Germline V gene lookup returns CDR1 SQVTM and CDR2 ANQGSEA. Between the trimmed V and J ends, which lost 5 bases and 2 bases, there was a span of 15 bases. The CDR3 is made up of 15 amino acids. The CDR3 loop reads CSVYTGLGNTGELFF. CDR3 sequence (DNA): TGCAGCGTTTATACGGGACTGGGAAACACCGGGGAGCTGTTTTTT.

This clonotype has a count of ten or more. The rearrangement uses TRBV6-1 and TRBJ2-3, with D maybe TRBD1 (6 bases). Germline assignment: CDR1 MNHNS and CDR2 SASEGT. The CDR3 has 17 amino acids. The V gene lost 5 bases and the J gene lost 1 base, with 19 bases spanning the gap. The CDR3 here is CASSTISGAQGTDTQYF. The CDR3 nucleotides read TGTGCCAGCAGTACCATATCAGGGGCTCAAGGCACAGATACGCAGTATTTT.

The sample holds many counts of this clonotype. The gene calls are TRBV28 and TRBJ2-3; 8 bases match TRBD2. Losses at the gene ends were 4 bases for V and 1 base for J; bases not matched to a gene: 7. CDR3 size: 16 residues. Germline values: CDR1 MDHEN, CDR2 SYDVKM. DNA of the CDR3: TGTGCCAGCAGTTCTACACGAGCGGGGGGCACAGATACGCAGTATTTT. Residues: CASSSTRAGGTDTQYF.

This clonotype was seen a handful of times. The rearrangement joins TRBV28 to TRBJ2-1; weak D call: TRBD2 (6 bases). Germline V gene data show CDR1 as MDHEN and CDR2 as SYDVKM. The length of the CDR3 is 14 residues. V was cut by 3 bases and J by 9 bases, with 15 bases left in between. This CDR3 is CASSFWTKGGEQFF. The CDR3 DNA reads TGTGCCAGCAGTTTCTGGACTAAGGGCGGTGAGCAGTTCTTC.

The chain is built from TRBV19 and TRBJ2-7; 12 nucleotides agree with TRBD1. CDR3 length equals 15 residues. Trimming took 3 bases from V and 7 from J; bases not matched to a gene: 7. CDR1 is LNHDA, CDR2 SQIVND, per germline (reference sequence). In DNA, the CDR3 is TGTGCCAGTAGTATCGGGACAGGGGGCTACAATGAGCAGTACTTC. Amino acids: CASSIGTGGYNEQYF.